The 15 T cell receptor beta chains presented below share a single source sample, sequenced in a study of blood T cell repertoires in COVID-19. Sequencing used immunoSEQ multiplex PCR; TCRdb keeps in-frame clones, though not all of them. The repertoire has approximately 400,000 clones, roughly 90% of them found once; the top ten carry 1.2%. Source material: peripheral blood. These receptors were taken from a man aged 35 to 55 with acute or convalescent COVID-19.

The genes are TRBV13 and TRBJ2-3, with 15 bases identical to TRBD2. With 5 bases clipped from V and 5 bases from J, the junction kept 14 bases outside the gene matches. The CDR3 has 19 amino acids. Germline assignment: CDR1 PRHDT and CDR2 FYEKMQ (reference sequence). CDR3 DNA: TGTGCCAGCAGCCTCGGAGGACTAGCGGGAGGGCCGGCACAAGATACGCAGTATTTT. It specifies CASSLGGLAGGPAQDTQYF.

Comment on this clone: The same CDR3 can be traced to other DNA sequences in this sample. The V and J genes are TRBV5-1 and TRBJ2-1; D is perhaps TRBD1 (6 bases). CDR3 length: 13 residues. Per germline, CDR1 SGHRS and CDR2 YFSETQ. V gave up 3 bases and J gave up 2 bases, with 6 bases separating them. CDR3 sequence reads: CASSWDTYNEQFF. In DNA, the CDR3 is TGCGCCAGCAGCTGGGACACCTACAATGAGCAGTTCTTC.

V and J are TRBV6-4 and TRBJ2-1; possible D gene TRBD2, 6 bases. Germline CDR1 MRHNA, CDR2 SNTAGT. With 5 bases removed from V and 4 bases from J, the gap between germline ends came to 18 bases. The CDR3 length is 16 residues. Written as DNA, the CDR3 is TGTGCCAGCAGTAGACGCGGCGGGACGGGTTACAATGAGCAGTTCTTC. Protein product: CASSRRGGTGYNEQFF.

The V gene is TRBV18, the J gene TRBJ1-2, with a weak D call TRBD1 (6 bases). The CDR3 sequence is 14 residues long. With 3 bases removed from V and 2 bases from J, the gap between germline ends came to 10 bases. Looked up from germline, CDR1 is KGHSH and CDR2 is LQKENI. The CDR3 loop is CASSPPTGNYGYTF. CDR3 coding DNA: TGTGCCAGCTCACCCCCGACAGGAAACTATGGCTACACCTTC.

This chain uses TRBV19 with TRBJ2-7; no clear D. This CDR3 has 15 residues. V was shortened by 5 bases and J by 3 bases, with 17 bases between the two germline ends. In germline, CDR1 is LNHDA, CDR2 SQIVND (reference sequence). Here the CDR3 reads CASSLTQRPLYEQYF. The CDR3, as DNA: TGTGCCAGTAGTTTAACTCAGAGGCCTCTCTACGAGCAGTACTTC. Full variable domain (rest looked up from reference TRBV19 and TRBJ2-7): DGGITQSPKYLFRKEGQNVTLSCEQNLNHDAMYWYRQDPGQGLRLIYYSQIVNDFQKGDIAEGYSVSREKKESFPLTVTSAQKNPTAFYLCASSLTQRPLYEQYFGPGTRLTVT.

The chain uses TRBV3-1 (or the pseudogene TRBV3-2) and TRBJ1-1; TRBD1 matches 8 bases. Per the germline V gene, CDR1 is LGHDT and CDR2 is YNNKEL (reference sequence). The V segment lost 3 bases and the J segment 5 bases; nucleotides outside the gene matches: 8. This CDR3 is 15 amino acids long. The CDR3 region is CASSHNPTGGTEAFF. The CDR3 nucleotides are TGTGCCAGCAGCCACAACCCTACAGGGGGAACTGAAGCTTTCTTT.

The chain recombines TRBV9 with TRBJ2-2; D is possibly TRBD2 (6 bases). The CDR3 loop spans 18 amino acids. Trimming stripped 0 bases from V and 3 bases from J, with 18 bases between. Germline-derived CDR1 and CDR2 are SGDLS and YYNGEE. The CDR3 here is CASSVGLTGAPDTGELFF. In nucleotides, the CDR3 is TGTGCCAGCAGCGTAGGTCTTACGGGAGCTCCCGACACCGGGGAGCTGTTTTTT.

The V gene is TRBV6-1, the J gene TRBJ2-1; the D gene is possibly TRBD2 (5 bases). CDR3 length: 15 residues. Trimming took off 2 bases at V and 4 bases at J, with 12 bases between the two ends. Germline lookup yields CDR1 MNHNS and CDR2 SASEGT. The CDR3 loop is CASSEQLGYYNEQFF. The CDR3 DNA follows: TGTGCCAGCAGTGAACAACTAGGGTATTACAATGAGCAGTTCTTC.

V gene TRBV9 combines with J gene TRBJ2-7, with 8 bases that match TRBD1. After removal of 3 bases from V and 6 bases from J, the junction contained 8 bases not matched to a gene. This CDR3 has 14 amino acids. Germline CDR1 is SGDLS and CDR2 is YYNGEE. CDR3 residues: CASSATGEYLEQYF. CDR3 bases: TGTGCCAGCAGCGCGACAGGGGAGTACCTCGAGCAGTACTTC.

As regards this clone: Different DNA sequences within this sample yield the same CDR3. The chain links TRBV10-3 to TRBJ2-3; D not certain. Trimming shortened V by 0 bases and J by 6 bases, and 4 bases separated the two germline ends. Germline V gives CDR1 ENHRY, CDR2 SYGVKD. There are 12 residues in the CDR3. The chain's CDR3 is CAISESGDTQYF. Here the CDR3 DNA reads TGTGCCATCAGTGAGTCGGGCGATACGCAGTATTTT.

The V gene is TRBV19, the J gene TRBJ2-3, with a weak D call TRBD2 (5 bases). The CDR3 is made up of 12 amino acids. CDR1 is LNHDA, CDR2 SQIVND, per germline (reference sequence). Deletions cut 8 bases from V and 8 bases from J, with 14 bases between. The CDR3 region has the DNA TGTGCCAGTGTAGGGAGAAGCGTTACGCAGTATTTT. As protein: CASVGRSVTQYF.

The genes are TRBV7-8 and TRBJ1-5; weak D call: TRBD1 (6 bases). The V end was cut by 3 bases, the J end by 3 bases, with 12 bases between. This CDR3 contains 15 residues. Germline CDR1 and CDR2: SGHVS and FQNEAQ. CDR3 region: CASSFRTDYNQPQHF. The CDR3 coding sequence is TGTGCCAGCAGCTTCCGGACAGACTACAATCAGCCCCAGCATTTT.

The rearrangement joins TRBV27 to TRBJ1-2; a possible D gene is TRBD1 (6 bases). V gave up 0 bases and J gave up 5 bases, with 13 bases separating them. The germline V gene has CDR1 MNHEY and CDR2 SMNVEV (reference sequence). The length of the CDR3 is 15 residues. The CDR3 DNA reads as TGTGCCAGCAGTTTATCACCCAGGGGAGGGTATGGCTACACCTTC. This codes for CASSLSPRGGYGYTF.

This clone occurred a few times. The chain is built from TRBV3-1 (or the pseudogene TRBV3-2) and TRBJ2-1; 9 nucleotides line up with TRBD2. V was pared by 1 base and J by 8 bases, with 12 bases of the junction left unmatched. The CDR3 has 17 amino acids. Germline V gene data show CDR1 as LGHDT and CDR2 as YNNKEL (reference sequence). CDR3 sequence reads: CASSQAGTSGLGYEQFF. CDR3 sequence (DNA): TGTGCCAGCAGCCAAGCGGGAACTAGCGGGTTAGGGTATGAGCAGTTCTTC.

The chain combines TRBV7-2 with TRBJ1-4; D call uncertain. CDR1 SGHTA and CDR2 FQGNSA come from the germline V gene. Trimming shortened V by 3 bases and J by 4 bases, and 9 bases separated the two germline ends. The CDR3 covers 14 residues. This CDR3 is CASSFSSNNEKLFF. Written as DNA, the CDR3 is TGTGCCAGCAGCTTTAGTAGTAATAATGAAAAACTGTTTTTT. The full variable domain, its missing parts supplied by reference TRBV7-2 and TRBJ1-4, is GAGVSQSPSNKVTEKGKDVELRCDPISGHTALYWYRQSLGQGLEFLIYFQGNSAPDKSGLPSDRFSAERTGGSVSTLTIQRTQQEDSAVYLCASSFSSNNEKLFFGSGTQLSVL.